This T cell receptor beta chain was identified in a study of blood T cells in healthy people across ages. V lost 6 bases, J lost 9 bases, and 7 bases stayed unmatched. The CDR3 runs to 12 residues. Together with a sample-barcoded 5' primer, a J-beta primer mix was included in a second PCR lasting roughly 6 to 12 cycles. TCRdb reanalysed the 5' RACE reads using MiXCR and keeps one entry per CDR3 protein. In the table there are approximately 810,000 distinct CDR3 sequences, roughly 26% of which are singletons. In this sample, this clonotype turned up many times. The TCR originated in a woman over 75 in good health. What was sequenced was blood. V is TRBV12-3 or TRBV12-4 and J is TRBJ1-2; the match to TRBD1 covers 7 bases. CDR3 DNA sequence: TGTGCCAGCAGCGCACAGGGGACTAGCTACACCTTC. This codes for CASSAQGTSYTF.